A selection of T cell receptor beta chains follows, all from one sample in a study of blood T cell repertoires in COVID-19. Using immunoSEQ multiplex PCR, the repertoire was profiled, and TCRdb retains in-frame clones only, with some absent. The data show 250,000 or so clones, 88% seen once. The specimen was PBMCs or T cells enriched from blood (not recorded which). The receptors originated from a woman between 25 and 40 years old who had been exposed to COVID-19. Each CDR3 is given with its conserved first and last residue. The D gene is left open where the match is weak. Rows may omit the clone size; those that give it use once, few, many or a size class.

v_call	d_call	clone_size	j_call	cdr3_nt	cdr3_aa
TRBV5-1	NA	NA	TRBJ1-1	TGCGCCAGCAGCACGACAGGAGTGAACACTGAAGCTTTCTTT	CASSTTGVNTEAFF
TRBV5-1	TRBD1	once	TRBJ2-1	TGCGCCAGCAGCTCCCAGACAGGGACCCATCACAATGAGCAGTTCTTC	CASSSQTGTHHNEQFF
TRBV7-3	NA	NA	TRBJ2-3	TGTGCCAGCAGCCCGGGTGGGGGCACCACAGATACGCAGTATTTT	CASSPGGGTTDTQYF
TRBV25-1	NA	NA	TRBJ2-5	TGTGCCAGCAGAGGGTATGGGGGCTTCGAGACCCAGTACTTC	CASRGYGGFETQYF
TRBV7-9	TRBD2	NA	TRBJ2-7	TGTGCCAGCAGCGCCCGAGCTAGCGGAAAATCCTACGAGCAGTACTTC	CASSARASGKSYEQYF
TRBV2	NA	NA	TRBJ2-7	TGTGCCAGCAGTGGCCTGACTAGGGCCCCCGAGCAGTACTTC	CASSGLTRAPEQYF
TRBV7-6	TRBD2	NA	TRBJ2-1	TGTGCCAGCAGCTTAGTTGGGGGGGAAGACTCCTACAATGAGCAGTTCTTC	CASSLVGGEDSYNEQFF
TRBV7-9	TRBD1	NA	TRBJ1-5	TGTGCCAGCAGCAGAACAGGGGACAATCAGCCCCAGCATTTT	CASSRTGDNQPQHF
TRBV7-9	TRBD1	NA	TRBJ2-2	TGTGCCAGCAGCCTAGGGACAGAGAACACCGGGGAGCTGTTTTTT	CASSLGTENTGELFF
TRBV14	TRBD2	NA	TRBJ2-1	TGTGCCAGCAGCCAAGTTTGGGCGGGAGTTTACAATGAGCAGTTCTTC	CASSQVWAGVYNEQFF
TRBV2	NA	NA	TRBJ2-7	TGTGCCTGCGCAGTGCAGGGAAGCTCCTACGAGCAGTACTTC	CACAVQGSSYEQYF
TRBV18	NA	NA	TRBJ1-2	TGTGCCAGCTCACCACTAACGGTCGTTAACTATGGCTACACCTTC	CASSPLTVVNYGYTF
TRBV6-5	TRBD2	once	TRBJ2-1	TGTGCCAGCAGTTACAGGACTAGCGGGAGCCACAATGAGCAGTTCTTC	CASSYRTSGSHNEQFF
TRBV3-1/TRBV3-2	NA	NA	TRBJ2-2	TGTGCCAGCAGCCAAGATCATGGAGGATTGGACACCGGGGAGCTGTTTTTT	CASSQDHGGLDTGELFF
TRBV5-1	TRBD2	NA	TRBJ2-5	TGCGCCAGCAGCCCCGGACTAGCGGGAACGGGGAGGGGACAAGAGACCCAGTACTTC	CASSPGLAGTGRGQETQYF
TRBV10-3	TRBD1	NA	TRBJ2-7	TGTGCCATCAGTGAGTCAGGTGGGGACAGCGGAGAGCAGTACTTC	CAISESGGDSGEQYF
TRBV7-9	NA	NA	TRBJ1-2	TGTGCCAGCAGCCCCTTTGCGAGGCATGGCTACACCTTC	CASSPFARHGYTF
TRBV7-2	TRBD2	once	TRBJ2-5	TGTGCCAGCAGCTTTACTAGCGGCGAACAAGAGACCCAGTACTTC	CASSFTSGEQETQYF
TRBV11-2	TRBD2	NA	TRBJ2-4	TGTGCCAGCAGCTTAGATCCGGGCTCTAGCGGGAGTAGAATTCAGTACTTC	CASSLDPGSSGSRIQYF
TRBV6-5	NA	NA	TRBJ1-1	TGTGCCAGCATGGTAGGGGAATGGGACACTGAAGCTTTCTTT	CASMVGEWDTEAFF
TRBV7-9	NA	NA	TRBJ2-2	TGTGCCAGCAGCCTAACTACCGGGGAGCTGTTTTTT	CASSLTTGELFF
TRBV12-3/TRBV12-4	TRBD2	NA	TRBJ2-4	TGTGCCAGCAGCGGGACTAGCTTGAACATTCAGTACTTC	CASSGTSLNIQYF
TRBV5-6	NA	NA	TRBJ2-7	TGTGCCAGCAGCCCGTCGGTGGGGAGAAACTACGAGCAGTACTTC	CASSPSVGRNYEQYF
TRBV3-1/TRBV3-2	NA	NA	TRBJ2-1	TGTGCCAGCAGCCAAAGGATGGGCGCGAATGAGCAGTTCTTC	CASSQRMGANEQFF
TRBV27	TRBD1	NA	TRBJ2-1	TGTGCCAGCAGTTTGAGGGTTCTACGACAGGGTGCTCCGGGCAATGAGCAGTTCTTC	CASSLRVLRQGAPGNEQFF
TRBV6-6	NA	once	TRBJ2-4	TGTGCCAGCACCCAGGGGAACATTCAGTACTTC	CASTQGNIQYF
TRBV11-3	TRBD1	NA	TRBJ1-3	TGTGCCAGCAGCTTAGGAGGGGGCGATGGAAACACCATATATTTT	CASSLGGGDGNTIYF
TRBV29-1	TRBD2	NA	TRBJ2-3	TGCAGCGTTGAAGCGTCGCGCGGGAGAGGGACAGATACGCAGTATTTT	CSVEASRGRGTDTQYF
TRBV6-2/TRBV6-3	TRBD1	NA	TRBJ1-5	TGTGCCAGCAGTTACTCGCACACGGGACCGGGACAGGGGGCCCCTAATCAGCCCCAGCATTTT	CASSYSHTGPGQGAPNQPQHF
TRBV6-5	NA	NA	TRBJ1-5	TGTGCCAGCAGTTCTCCTCCGGGTAGGTTTCAGCCCCAGCATTTT	CASSSPPGRFQPQHF
TRBV15	NA	NA	TRBJ2-7	TGTGCCACCAGCGACAGTTCGGGCGAGCAGTACTTC	CATSDSSGEQYF
TRBV5-1	TRBD2	NA	TRBJ2-1	TGCGCCAGCAGCTTGGATTTCTCGGTAGCGGGTGAGCAGTTCTTC	CASSLDFSVAGEQFF
TRBV18	TRBD2	NA	TRBJ2-3	TGTGCCAGCTCACCAGCTAGCGGGAGATCAGATACGCAGTATTTT	CASSPASGRSDTQYF
TRBV10-3	TRBD2	NA	TRBJ2-3	TGTGCCATCACGGCTAGCGGGACAGATACGCAGTATTTT	CAITASGTDTQYF
TRBV29-1	TRBD1	NA	TRBJ2-1	TGCAGCGTTGAGTACGGGACAGCCTACAATGAGCAGTTCTTC	CSVEYGTAYNEQFF
TRBV27	NA	NA	TRBJ1-5	TGTGCCAGCAGTTCCGGGGGTCAGCCCCAGCATTTT	CASSSGGQPQHF
TRBV5-1	NA	NA	TRBJ1-4	TGCGCCAGCAGCTTGGCGGGGGATGAAAAACTGTTTTTT	CASSLAGDEKLFF
TRBV19	TRBD1	NA	TRBJ1-5	TGTGCCAGTAGTACGACAGGGTACAATCAGCCCCAGCATTTT	CASSTTGYNQPQHF
TRBV6-5	TRBD1	NA	TRBJ1-1	TGTGCCAGCAGAGCAGGGGGACCTGAAGCTTTCTTT	CASRAGGPEAFF
TRBV15	NA	NA	TRBJ1-2	TGTGCCACCAGCAGTGGGGGCGACTATGGCTACACCTTC	CATSSGGDYGYTF
TRBV4-2	NA	NA	TRBJ1-1	TGTGCCAGCAGCCAAGAGACAGAAGCCACTGAAGCTTTCTTT	CASSQETEATEAFF